This TCR beta chain was retrieved from a study of Ad26.COV2.S vaccination and SARS-CoV-2 variants. Turning to the study itself: Enrolled in COV1001, the donor was in the Ad26.COV2.S trial arm, which received the vaccine. Recipients of Ad26.COV2.S got it intramuscularly, once or twice 56 days apart.

Treatment: about 20 received Ad26.COV2.S at low or high dose, single or two shots; several received placebo; per-sample allocation not given. Each sample was drawn 63 days after the first injection (of vaccine or placebo). Using immunoSEQ multiplex PCR, the repertoire was profiled, and TCRdb retains in-frame clones only, with some absent. The sample records 250,000 or so clones, approximately 88% being singletons. Study results and limitations: Total responses of T cells may have been underestimated by the analyses of TCR breadth and depth. Across vaccine and placebo recipients, the breadth of non-spike TCRs was similar.

With respect to this clone: The antigen is unknown.

Germline trimming cut 4 bases from V and 7 bases from J; bases unmatched to any gene: 9. This CDR3 comprises 16 residues. The germline V gene has CDR1 MNHEY and CDR2 SVGAGI. The material sequenced was peripheral blood, taken in a trial of Ad26.COV2.S vaccine versus placebo. This TCR was sampled from a person aged 18 to 59 who received the Ad26.COV2.S COVID-19 vaccine or a placebo. The genes are TRBV6-5 and TRBJ1-6; TRBD1 aligns across 8 bases. The CDR3 DNA follows: TGTGCCAGCAGTTCATTCCAGGGGGCAGGGAATTCACCCCTCCACTTT. Amino acid sequence: CASSSFQGAGNSPLHF.